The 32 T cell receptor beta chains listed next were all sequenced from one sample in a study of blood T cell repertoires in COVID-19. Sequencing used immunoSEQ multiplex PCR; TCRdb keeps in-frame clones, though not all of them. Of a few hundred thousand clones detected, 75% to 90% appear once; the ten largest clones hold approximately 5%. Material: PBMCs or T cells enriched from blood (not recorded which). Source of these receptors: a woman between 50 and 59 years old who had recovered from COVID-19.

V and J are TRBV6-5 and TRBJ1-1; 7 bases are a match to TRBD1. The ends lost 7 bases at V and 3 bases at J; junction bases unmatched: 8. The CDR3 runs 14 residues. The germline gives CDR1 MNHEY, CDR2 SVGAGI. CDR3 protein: CASMPSGGYTEAFF. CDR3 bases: TGTGCCAGCATGCCGTCAGGGGGATACACTGAAGCTTTCTTT.

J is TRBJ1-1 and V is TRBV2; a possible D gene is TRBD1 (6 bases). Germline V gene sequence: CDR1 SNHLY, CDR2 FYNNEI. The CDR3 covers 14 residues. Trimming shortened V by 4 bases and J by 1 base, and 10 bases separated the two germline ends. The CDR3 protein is CASSVGTWNTEAFF. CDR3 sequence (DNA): TGTGCCAGCAGTGTTGGGACATGGAACACTGAAGCTTTCTTT.

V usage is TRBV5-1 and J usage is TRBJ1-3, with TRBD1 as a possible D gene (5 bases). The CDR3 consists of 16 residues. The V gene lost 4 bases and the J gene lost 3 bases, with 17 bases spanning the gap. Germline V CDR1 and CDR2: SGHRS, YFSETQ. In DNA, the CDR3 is TGCGCCAGCAGCCCTGGAGGGGAGCAACTTGGAAACACCATATATTTT. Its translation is CASSPGGEQLGNTIYF. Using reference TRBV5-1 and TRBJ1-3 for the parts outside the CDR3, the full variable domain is KAGVTQTPRYLIKTRGQQVTLSCSPISGHRSVSWYQQTPGQGLQFLFEYFSETQRNKGNFPGRFSGRQFSNSRSEMNVSTLELGDSALYLCASSPGGEQLGNTIYFGEGSWLTVV.

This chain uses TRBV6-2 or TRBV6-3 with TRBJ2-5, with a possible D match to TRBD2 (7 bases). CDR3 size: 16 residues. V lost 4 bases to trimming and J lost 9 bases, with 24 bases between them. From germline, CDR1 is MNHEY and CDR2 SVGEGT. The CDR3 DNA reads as TGTGCCAGCAGTTGGGGAGGGGGGACTTCATCGAGGGCCCAGTACTTC. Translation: CASSWGGGTSSRAQYF.

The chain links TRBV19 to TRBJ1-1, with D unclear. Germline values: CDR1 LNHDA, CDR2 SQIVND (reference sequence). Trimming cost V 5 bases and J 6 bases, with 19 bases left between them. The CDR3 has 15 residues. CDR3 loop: CASSVGRERLAEAFF. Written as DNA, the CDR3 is TGTGCCAGTAGTGTTGGTCGGGAACGGCTCGCTGAAGCTTTCTTT. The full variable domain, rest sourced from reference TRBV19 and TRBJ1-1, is DGGITQSPKYLFRKEGQNVTLSCEQNLNHDAMYWYRQDPGQGLRLIYYSQIVNDFQKGDIAEGYSVSREKKESFPLTVTSAQKNPTAFYLCASSVGRERLAEAFFGQGTRLTVV.

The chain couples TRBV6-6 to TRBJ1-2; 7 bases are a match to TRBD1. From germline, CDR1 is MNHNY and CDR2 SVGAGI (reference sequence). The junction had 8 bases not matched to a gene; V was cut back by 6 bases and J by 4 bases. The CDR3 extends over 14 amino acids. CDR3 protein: CASSLDRDRYGYTF. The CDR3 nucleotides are TGTGCCAGCAGCCTAGACAGGGATCGCTATGGCTACACCTTC.

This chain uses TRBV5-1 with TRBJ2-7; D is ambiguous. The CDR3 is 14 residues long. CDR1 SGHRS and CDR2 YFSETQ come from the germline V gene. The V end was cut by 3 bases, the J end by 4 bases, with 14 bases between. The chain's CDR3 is CASSWMTSTYEQYF. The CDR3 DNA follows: TGCGCCAGCAGCTGGATGACATCTACGTACGAGCAGTACTTC.

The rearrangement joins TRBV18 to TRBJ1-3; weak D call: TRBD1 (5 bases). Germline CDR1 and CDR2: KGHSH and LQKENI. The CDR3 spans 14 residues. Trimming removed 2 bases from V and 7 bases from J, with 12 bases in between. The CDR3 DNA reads TGTGCCAGCTCACCAGGGTCCAGGGCTAACACCATATATTTT. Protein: CASSPGSRANTIYF.

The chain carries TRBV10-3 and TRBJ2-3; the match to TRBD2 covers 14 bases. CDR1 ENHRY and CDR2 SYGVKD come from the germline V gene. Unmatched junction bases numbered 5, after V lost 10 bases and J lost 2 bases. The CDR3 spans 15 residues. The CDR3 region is CASGTSGRITDTQYF. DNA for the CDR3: TGTGCCAGCGGGACTAGCGGGAGAATCACAGATACGCAGTATTTT.

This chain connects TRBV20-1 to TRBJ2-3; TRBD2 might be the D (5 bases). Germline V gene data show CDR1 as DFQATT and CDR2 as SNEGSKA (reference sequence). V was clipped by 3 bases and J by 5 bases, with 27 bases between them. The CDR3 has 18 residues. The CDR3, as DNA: TGCAGTGCTAGTACAGTCGCGGCTAGCAGACTCCGCGGAGATACGCAGTATTTT. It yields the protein CSASTVAASRLRGDTQYF.

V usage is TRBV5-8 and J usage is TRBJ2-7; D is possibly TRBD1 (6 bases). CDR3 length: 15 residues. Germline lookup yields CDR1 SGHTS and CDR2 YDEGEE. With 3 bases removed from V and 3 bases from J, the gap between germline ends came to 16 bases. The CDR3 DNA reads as TGTGCCAGCAGCTCAGAGGGGGTTAGCTACTACGAGCAGTACTTC. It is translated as CASSSEGVSYYEQYF.

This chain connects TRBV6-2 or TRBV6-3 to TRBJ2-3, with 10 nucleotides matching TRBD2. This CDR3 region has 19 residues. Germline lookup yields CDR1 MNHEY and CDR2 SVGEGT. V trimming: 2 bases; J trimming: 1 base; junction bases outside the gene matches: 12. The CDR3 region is CASSYPGTSEGVGTDTQYF. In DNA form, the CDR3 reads TGTGCCAGCAGTTACCCGGGGACTAGCGAGGGGGTCGGCACAGATACGCAGTATTTT.

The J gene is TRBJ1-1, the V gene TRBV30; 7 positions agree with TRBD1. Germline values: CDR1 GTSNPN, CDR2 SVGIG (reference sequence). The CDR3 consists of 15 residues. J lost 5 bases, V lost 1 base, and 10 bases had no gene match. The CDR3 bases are TGTGCCTGGAGTGCCCTTACAGGGGTAGGGACTGAAGCTTTCTTT. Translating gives CAWSALTGVGTEAFF.

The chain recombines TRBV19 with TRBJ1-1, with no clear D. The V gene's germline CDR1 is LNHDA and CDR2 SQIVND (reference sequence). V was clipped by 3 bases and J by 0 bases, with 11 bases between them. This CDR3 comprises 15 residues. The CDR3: CASSITAGLNTEAFF. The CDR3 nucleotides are TGTGCCAGTAGTATCACAGCGGGCTTGAACACTGAAGCTTTCTTT.

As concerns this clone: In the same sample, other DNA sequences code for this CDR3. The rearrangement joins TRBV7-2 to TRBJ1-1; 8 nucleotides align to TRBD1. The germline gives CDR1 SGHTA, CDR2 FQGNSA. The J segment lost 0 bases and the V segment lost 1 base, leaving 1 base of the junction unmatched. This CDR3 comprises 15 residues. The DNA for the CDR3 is TGTGCCAGCAGCTTAGTGGGACAGGTGAACACTGAAGCTTTCTTT. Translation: CASSLVGQVNTEAFF.

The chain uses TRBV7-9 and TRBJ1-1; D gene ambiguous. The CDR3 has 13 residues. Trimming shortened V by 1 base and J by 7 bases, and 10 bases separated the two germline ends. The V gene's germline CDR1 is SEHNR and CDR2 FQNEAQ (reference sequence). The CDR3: CASSLESGIEAFF. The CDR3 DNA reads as TGTGCCAGCAGCTTAGAGTCAGGAATTGAAGCTTTCTTT. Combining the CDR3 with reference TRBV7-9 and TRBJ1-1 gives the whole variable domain DTGVSQNPRHKITKRGQNVTFRCDPISEHNRLYWYRQTLGQGPEFLTYFQNEAQLEKSRLLSDRFSAERPKGSFSTLEIQRTEQGDSAMYLCASSLESGIEAFFGQGTRLTVV.

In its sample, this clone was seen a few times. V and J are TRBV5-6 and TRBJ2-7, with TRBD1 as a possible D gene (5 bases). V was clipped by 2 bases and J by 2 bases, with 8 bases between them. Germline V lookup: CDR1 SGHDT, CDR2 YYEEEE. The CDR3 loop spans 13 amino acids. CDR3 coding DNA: TGTGCCAGCAGCTTAGACAGACCCTACGAGCAGTACTTC. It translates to CASSLDRPYEQYF.

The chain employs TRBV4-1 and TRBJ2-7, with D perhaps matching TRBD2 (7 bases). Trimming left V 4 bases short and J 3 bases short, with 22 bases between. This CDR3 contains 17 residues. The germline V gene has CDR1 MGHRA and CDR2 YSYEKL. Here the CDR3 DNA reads TGCGCCAGCAGCCCCTTACTTATGGGGGGGGGCCTCTACGAGCAGTACTTC. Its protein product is CASSPLLMGGGLYEQYF.

The CDR3 here is CASSPNSKPYEQYF. CDR3 nucleotides: TGTGCCAGCAGCCCTAACAGCAAACCTTACGAGCAGTACTTC. This rearrangement joins TRBV5-5 to TRBJ2-7; D gene uncertain. This CDR3 region has 14 residues. From germline, CDR1 is SGHKS and CDR2 YYEKEE (reference sequence). Trimming left V 4 bases short and J 4 bases short, with 15 bases between. Full variable domain (missing parts from reference TRBV5-5 and TRBJ2-7): DAGVTQSPTHLIKTRGQQVTLRCSPISGHKSVSWYQQVLGQGPQFIFQYYEKEERGRGNFPDRFSARQFPNYSSELNVNALLLGDSALYLCASSPNSKPYEQYFGPGTRLTVT.

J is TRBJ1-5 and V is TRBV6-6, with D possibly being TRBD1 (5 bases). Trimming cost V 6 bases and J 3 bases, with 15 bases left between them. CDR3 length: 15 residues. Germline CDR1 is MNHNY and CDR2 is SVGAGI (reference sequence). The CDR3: CASSVRDSYNQPQHF. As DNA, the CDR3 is TGTGCCAGCAGCGTCCGGGACTCCTACAATCAGCCCCAGCATTTT.

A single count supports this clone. In nucleotides, the CDR3 is TGTGCCAGCAGCTACGAAGAAGGAGGGTACTATGGCTACACCTTC. This codes for CASSYEEGGYYGYTF. This rearrangement joins TRBV7-2 to TRBJ1-2, with D hard to call. The V end lost 4 bases, the J end lost 3 bases, and 15 bases lay between the germline ends. CDR3 length: 15 amino acids. Per the germline V gene, CDR1 is SGHTA and CDR2 is FQGNSA.

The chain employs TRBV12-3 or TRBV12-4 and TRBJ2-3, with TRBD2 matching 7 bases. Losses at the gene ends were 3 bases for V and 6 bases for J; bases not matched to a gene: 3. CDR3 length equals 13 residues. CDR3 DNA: TGTGCCAGCAGTTTTGGGACTATTGATACGCAGTATTTT. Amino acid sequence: CASSFGTIDTQYF.

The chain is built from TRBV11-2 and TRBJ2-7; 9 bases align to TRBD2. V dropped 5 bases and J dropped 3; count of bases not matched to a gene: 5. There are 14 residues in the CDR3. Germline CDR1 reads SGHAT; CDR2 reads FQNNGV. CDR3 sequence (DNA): TGTGCCAGCAGCCCCCCGACTAGCGGCTACGAGCAGTACTTC. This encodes CASSPPTSGYEQYF.

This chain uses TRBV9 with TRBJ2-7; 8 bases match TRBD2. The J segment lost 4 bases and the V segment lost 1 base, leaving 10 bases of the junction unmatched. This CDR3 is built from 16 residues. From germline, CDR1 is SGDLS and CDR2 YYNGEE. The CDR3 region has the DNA TGTGCCAGCAGCGTAAGTGGGGCTAGCGGGCTATACGAGCAGTACTTC. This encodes CASSVSGASGLYEQYF.

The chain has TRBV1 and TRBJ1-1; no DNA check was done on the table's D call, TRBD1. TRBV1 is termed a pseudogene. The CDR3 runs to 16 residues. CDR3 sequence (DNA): TGCACCAGCAGCCAAGTTGAGGACAGGGGACGCACTGAAGCTTTCTTT. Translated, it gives CTSSQVEDRGRTEAFF.

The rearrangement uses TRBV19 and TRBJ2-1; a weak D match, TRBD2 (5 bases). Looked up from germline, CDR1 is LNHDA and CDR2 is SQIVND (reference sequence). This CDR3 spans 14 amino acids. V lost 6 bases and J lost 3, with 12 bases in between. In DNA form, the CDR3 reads TGTGCCAGTAGCAACGGGATGAACTACAATGAGCAGTTCTTC. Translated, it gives CASSNGMNYNEQFF. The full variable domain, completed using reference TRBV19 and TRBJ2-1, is DGGITQSPKYLFRKEGQNVTLSCEQNLNHDAMYWYRQDPGQGLRLIYYSQIVNDFQKGDIAEGYSVSREKKESFPLTVTSAQKNPTAFYLCASSNGMNYNEQFFGPGTRLTVL.

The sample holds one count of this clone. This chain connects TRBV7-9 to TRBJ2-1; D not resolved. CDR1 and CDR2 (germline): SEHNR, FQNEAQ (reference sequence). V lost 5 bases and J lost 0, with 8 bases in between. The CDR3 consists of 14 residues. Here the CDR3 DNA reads TGTGCCAGCAGCACTGACTTCTCCTACAATGAGCAGTTCTTC. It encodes CASSTDFSYNEQFF.

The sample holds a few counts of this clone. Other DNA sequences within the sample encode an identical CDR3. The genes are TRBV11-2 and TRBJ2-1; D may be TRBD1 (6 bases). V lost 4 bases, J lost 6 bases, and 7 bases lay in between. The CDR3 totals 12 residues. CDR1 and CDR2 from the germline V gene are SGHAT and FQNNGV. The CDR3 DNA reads TGTGCCAGCAGCTCAGGGGTCAATGAGCAGTTCTTC. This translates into CASSSGVNEQFF.

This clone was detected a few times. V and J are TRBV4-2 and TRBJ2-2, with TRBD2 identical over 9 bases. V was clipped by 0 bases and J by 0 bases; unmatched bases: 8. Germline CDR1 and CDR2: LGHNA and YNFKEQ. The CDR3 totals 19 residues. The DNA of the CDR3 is TGTGCCAGCAGCCAAGATCGATCCCGGACTAGCGCGAACACCGGGGAGCTGTTTTTT. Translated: CASSQDRSRTSANTGELFF.

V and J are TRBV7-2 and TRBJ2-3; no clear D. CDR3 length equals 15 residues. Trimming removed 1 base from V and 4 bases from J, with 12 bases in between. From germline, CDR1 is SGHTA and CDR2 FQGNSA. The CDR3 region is CASSLDSLPADTQYF. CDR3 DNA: TGTGCCAGCAGCTTAGACTCCCTGCCGGCAGATACGCAGTATTTT.

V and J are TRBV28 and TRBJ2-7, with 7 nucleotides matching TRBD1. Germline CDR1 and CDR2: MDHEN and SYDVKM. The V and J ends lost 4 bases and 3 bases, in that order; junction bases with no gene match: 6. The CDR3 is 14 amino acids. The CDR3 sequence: CASSSGGTDYEQYF. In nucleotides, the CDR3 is TGTGCCAGCAGTTCTGGTGGGACAGACTACGAGCAGTACTTC.

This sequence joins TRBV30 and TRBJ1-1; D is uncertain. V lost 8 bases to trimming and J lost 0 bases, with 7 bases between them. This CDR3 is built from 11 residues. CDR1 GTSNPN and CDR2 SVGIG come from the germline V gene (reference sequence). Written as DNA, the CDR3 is TGTGCCCAGGCCCTGAACACTGAAGCTTTCTTT. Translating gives CAQALNTEAFF.